This TCR beta chain was recorded in a study of T cell clonotyping in hematopoietic cell transplantation. Overall study results and limits: Recipient TCR diversity dropped after transplant; expanded clonotypes rose from day 30 to 180.

As regards this clone: The antigen remains undetermined.

TCRdb's table, derived via immunoSEQ multiplex PCR, lists solely in-frame clones and lacks some. The sample shows about 5,500 clones, around nine tenths of them seen only once. Germline V gene lookup returns CDR1 MNHEY and CDR2 SMNVEV (reference sequence). Trimming at V came to 6 bases and at J to 3 bases, leaving 3 bases not matched to a gene. The CDR3 covers 13 residues. The source is an older male patient who had an allogeneic stem cell transplant from an unrelated donor, so T cells may come from the graft donor. Some clones in this sample may be carry-over from other donors' samples. V and J are TRBV27 and TRBJ2-3; 7 bases are shared with TRBD1. The source was peripheral blood mononuclear cells, collected 100 days after allogeneic stem cell transplant. The CDR3 sequence is CASRTDRTDTQYF. CDR3 coding DNA: TGTGCCAGCAGGACGGACAGGACAGATACGCAGTATTTT.